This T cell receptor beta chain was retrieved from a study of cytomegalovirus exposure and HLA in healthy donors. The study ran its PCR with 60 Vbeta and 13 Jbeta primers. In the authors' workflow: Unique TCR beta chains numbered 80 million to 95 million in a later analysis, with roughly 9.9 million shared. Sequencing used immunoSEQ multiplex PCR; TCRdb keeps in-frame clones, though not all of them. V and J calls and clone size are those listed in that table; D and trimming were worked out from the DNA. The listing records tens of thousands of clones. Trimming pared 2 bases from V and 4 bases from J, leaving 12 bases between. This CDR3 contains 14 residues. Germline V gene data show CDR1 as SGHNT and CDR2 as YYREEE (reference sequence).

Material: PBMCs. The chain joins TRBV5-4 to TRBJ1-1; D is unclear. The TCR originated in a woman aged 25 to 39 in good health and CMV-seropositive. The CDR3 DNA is TGTGCCAGCAGCTTATCACCCTCGGGCACTGAAGCTTTCTTT. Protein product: CASSLSPSGTEAFF.